This T cell receptor beta chain was sequenced during a study of beta chain features in type 1 diabetes (dated by TCRdb to the late 2010s). Regarding the complete study: Mean age, gender distribution, total cell number and subset yield were not different between patients and healthy donors. Across all samples, around 100 million sorted cells were examined, and cell number per subset correlated strongly with RNA yield. In the study, recently diagnosed type 1 diabetes patients and matched healthy donors were compared on the TCRB repertoires of their sorted circulating CD4+ T cell subsets. Naive and central memory subsets were obtained from all 30 or so donors, but regulatory and stem cell-like memory subsets were isolated from only 8 patients and 8 healthy donors.

This clone was seen many times. What this receptor recognizes is not known. No base quality values were provided; no much bigger clone lies one nucleotide off. General conclusions and limits of the study: In all four CD4+ subsets, TCRB CDR3 length was moderately but significantly shorter in type 1 diabetes patients. PCR might favor shorter templates, but patient and control samples were amplified and corrected together, so any skew would affect both groups equally. Sequencing cDNA rather than genomic DNA could over-represent highly expressing activated cells, although activation and CD3 levels did not differ between groups. At VDJ recombination sites, type 1 diabetes patients had fewer insertions and more deleted nucleotides, which implies abnormalities in thymic rearrangement. Because the HLA sub-analyses included only small numbers of individuals, any influence of HLA type on TCRB rearrangement was left unresolved. Naive, central memory and regulatory TCRB repertoires appeared to be more similar among patients than among healthy donors.

The entire amount of isolated RNA was reverse transcribed using the High Capacity cDNA Reverse Transcription Kit, so the sequenced TCRB transcripts were expressed ones. Naive, central memory and regulatory T cell samples underwent deep immunoSEQ sequencing, averaging roughly 3.3 million total reads per sample. Sorted cells were lysed in RLT buffer, and RNA was extracted using DNase-treated RNeasy Micro or Mini kits according to cell number. Each cell subset was processed separately to prevent cross-contamination, with patient and healthy donor samples processed together. The immunoSEQ multiplex PCR was used to amplify TCRB sequences from cDNA, generating 87-bp fragments that spanned the CDR3 region. Amplicons were sequenced on the Illumina HiSeq platform. Regarding the original processing steps: PCR bias was computationally corrected using synthetic template baselines, reads within Hamming distance 2 were collapsed, and singletons that could not be merged were discarded. Reads were aligned to IMGT to assign V, D and J genes, CDR3 length, and insertions or deletions at six rearrangement sites. Within each subset, clonotype counts were normalized to sorted cell number, and only after that were true diversity and Gini coefficients computed with the tcR R package. Repertoire sharing was quantified using the overlap coefficient calculated on TCRB nucleotide sequences. TCRdb obtained this table from immuneACCESS and retained in-frame rearrangements with V and J assigned. These tables miss some clones; where compared with another copy, unresolved V genes account for less than half of the shortfall, and the remainder is unexplained. From that table come the V and J calls and clone size; the DNA was used to work out D and trimming. For this sample the table gives 250,000 to 300,000 clones, of which 8% were detected only once. More than 1% of the sample is held by the ten biggest clonotypes.

The junction shows trimming of 7 bases on V and 4 bases on J, and the gene matches do not reach 5 bases of it. The CDR3 spans 14 residues, from the cysteine through the phenylalanine. Only the CDR3 DNA is retained, 42 bases long and in frame from the first base. Per the germline V gene, MDHEN is the CDR1 and SYDVKM is the CDR2. Each donor gave one peripheral blood draw, roughly 120 mL on average, collected into heparinised tubes. Using a panel that included CD45RO, CCR7, CD25, CD127, CD95 and CD27, naive, central memory, regulatory and stem cell-like memory CD4+ T cells were sorted on a BD FACSAria II. Every sorted population had a purity above 95%. PBMCs were isolated immediately by Lymphoprep density gradient centrifugation and stained directly without culture. Samples were stained and sorted in pairs, with one healthy donor and one patient per experiment, so that batch effects were minimized.

Sequencing was performed on central memory CD4+ T cells from blood. Recombination linked TRBV28 to TRBJ2-3; 10 bases in the junction line up with TRBD1. The sequence was obtained from a young woman in good health. CDR3 reads: CASTSGTGADTQYF. The sequenced DNA is TGTGCCAGCACCTCGGGGACAGGGGCAGATACGCAGTATTTT.